The 25 T cell receptor beta chains below come from one sample, sequenced in a study of T cell changes during pregnancy in multiple sclerosis. Libraries were prepared by immunoSEQ multiplex PCR; TCRdb keeps only in-frame clonotypes and omits some of them. This sample carries 30,000 to 45,000 clones, roughly 90% of them seen once, and the ten largest clones take roughly 10%. Here the sequenced sample was CD8+ T cells from peripheral blood mononuclear cells, taken in the third trimester of pregnancy. The receptors were sampled from a female donor with multiple sclerosis, enrolled in a pregnancy study.

This clone was detected once. The chain recombines TRBV21-1 with TRBJ2-1; the table's D call, TRBD1, has no DNA check behind it. TRBV21-1 is a listed pseudogene. This CDR3 is 16 amino acids long. CDR3: CASSKGKSHPYNEQFF. The CDR3 DNA reads TGTGCCAGCAGCAAGGGCAAATCTCACCCCTACAATGAGCAGTTCTTC.

V gene TRBV5-8 combines with J gene TRBJ2-5, with 9 nucleotides matching TRBD2. Germline V gene lookup returns CDR1 SGHTS and CDR2 YDEGEE. With V trimmed by 2 bases and J by 6 bases, 8 bases remained unmatched. The CDR3 has 15 amino acids. CDR3 DNA sequence: TGTGCCAGCAGCTTTAATAGCGGGAGCTTACAGACCCAGTACTTC. It translates to CASSFNSGSLQTQYF.

This clone was counted a few times. The chain joins TRBV5-1 to TRBJ1-1, with D unclear. Germline-derived CDR1 and CDR2 are SGHRS and YFSETQ. Between the trimmed V and J ends, which lost 0 bases and 0 bases, there was a span of 6 bases. The length of the CDR3 is 14 residues. In DNA form, the CDR3 reads TGCGCCAGCAGCTTGGTTAGTGTGAACACTGAAGCTTTCTTT. Residues: CASSLVSVNTEAFF.

This clone was seen a single time. This sequence joins TRBV19 and TRBJ1-5; tentative D call: TRBD1 (6 bases). The V end lost 7 bases, the J end lost 0 bases, and 13 bases lay between the germline ends. There are 15 residues in the CDR3. The V gene's germline CDR1 is LNHDA and CDR2 SQIVND (reference sequence). Written as DNA, the CDR3 is TGTGCCAGTAAGGGGGAGACACATAGCAATCAGCCCCAGCATTTT. It translates to CASKGETHSNQPQHF.

The rearrangement uses TRBV13 and TRBJ1-1; unclear D gene. V shed 2 bases and J shed 10 bases, with 11 bases lying between them. This CDR3 region has 12 residues. Per the germline V gene, CDR1 is PRHDT and CDR2 is FYEKMQ (reference sequence). Written as DNA, the CDR3 is TGTGCCAGCAGCTTAATGGGCAGCGGAGCTTTCTTT. Protein sequence: CASSLMGSGAFF. The variable domain in full, completed from reference TRBV13 and TRBJ1-1, reads AAGVIQSPRHLIKEKRETATLKCYPIPRHDTVYWYQQGPGQDPQFLISFYEKMQSDKGSIPDRFSAQQFSDYHSELNMSSLELGDSALYFCASSLMGSGAFFGQGTRLTVV.

The V call is TRBV10-3, the J call TRBJ2-1; possible D gene TRBD1, 5 bases. V dropped 2 bases and J dropped 0 bases, with 11 bases sitting between them. This CDR3 has 16 residues. Germline V gene sequence: CDR1 ENHRY, CDR2 SYGVKD. CDR3 residues: CAISEPRDRSYNEQFF. In DNA form, the CDR3 reads TGTGCCATCAGTGAGCCCAGGGATCGCTCCTACAATGAGCAGTTCTTC.

V gene TRBV5-1 combines with J gene TRBJ2-1; 7 nucleotides align to TRBD2. This CDR3 comprises 13 residues. V lost 3 bases to trimming and J lost 12 bases; unmatched junction nucleotides: 9. CDR1 SGHRS and CDR2 YFSETQ come from the germline V gene. Here the CDR3 DNA reads TGCGCCAGCAGCTCGGGACTACCCCGGGGGCAGTTCTTC. It codes for CASSSGLPRGQFF.

The chain joins TRBV19 to TRBJ2-5; 8 bases are shared with TRBD1. The J call may be in error: the DNA end matches TRBJ2-7 better. Looked up from germline, CDR1 is LNHDA and CDR2 is SQIVND (reference sequence). There are 12 residues in the CDR3. CDR3 sequence (DNA): TGTGCCAGTAGGACAGGGGTCGACGAGCAGTACTTC. Residues: CASRTGVDEQYF.

The CDR3 DNA reads as TGTGCCAGCAGCTTAGCTTCAGGGAATGAAGCTTTCTTT. Translation gives CASSLASGNEAFF. This chain connects TRBV7-6 to TRBJ1-1; weak D call: TRBD1 (5 bases). The CDR3 sequence is 13 residues long. The V gene lost 0 bases and the J gene lost 7 bases, with 9 bases spanning the gap. Germline V lookup: CDR1 SGHVS, CDR2 FNYEAQ.

The chain uses TRBV6-5 and TRBJ2-1; no reliable D call. Germline-derived CDR1 and CDR2 are MNHEY and SVGAGI. This CDR3 is built from 13 residues. Trimming shortened V by 0 bases and J by 4 bases, and 4 bases separated the two germline ends. CDR3 nucleotide sequence: TGTGCCAGCAGTTACTCCCCTTACAATGAGCAGTTCTTC. Translated: CASSYSPYNEQFF.

V and J are TRBV5-6 and TRBJ2-3; no clear D gene. The CDR3 has 12 amino acids. Germline V gene sequence: CDR1 SGHDT, CDR2 YYEEEE. The V end was cut by 3 bases, the J end by 5 bases, with 7 bases between. Written as DNA, the CDR3 is TGTGCCAGCAGCTCAACAAGAGATACGCAGTATTTT. Translation: CASSSTRDTQYF.

The chain is built from TRBV6-1 and TRBJ1-1, with D hard to call. Germline V gives CDR1 MNHNS, CDR2 SASEGT. V lost 1 base and J lost 11, with 14 bases in between. There are 13 residues in the CDR3. Here the CDR3 DNA reads TGTGCCAGCAGTGAAGATTGGGATTGGAGGGCTTTCTTT. Amino acid sequence: CASSEDWDWRAFF.

The chain combines TRBV5-6 with TRBJ2-4; 8 bases are a match to TRBD1. The germline gives CDR1 SGHDT, CDR2 YYEEEE. CDR3 length: 17 residues. The trim removed 0 bases at V and 1 base at J, leaving 6 bases unmatched. The CDR3 region has the DNA TGTGCCAGCAGCTTGGCCGACAGGGGAGCGGCCAAAAACATTCAGTACTTC. It specifies CASSLADRGAAKNIQYF.

The chain employs TRBV7-2 and TRBJ2-2; 9 bases are shared with TRBD1. The germline gives CDR1 SGHTA, CDR2 FQGNSA. Germline trimming cut 1 base from V and 6 bases from J; bases unmatched to any gene: 3. This CDR3 spans 15 amino acids. The CDR3 sequence: CASSLGDRVAGELFF. In DNA, the CDR3 is TGTGCCAGCAGCTTAGGGGACAGGGTTGCCGGGGAGCTGTTTTTT.

V gene TRBV6-5 combines with J gene TRBJ1-2; maybe TRBD1 (6 bases). Germline loops: CDR1 MNHEY, CDR2 SVGAGI. The CDR3 is 15 residues long. Trimming cost V 0 bases and J 6 bases, with 14 bases left between them. Here the CDR3 DNA reads TGTGCCAGCAGTTACTCGAGAACAGGGAACAATGGCTACACCTTC. Translation: CASSYSRTGNNGYTF.

This chain links TRBV4-3 with TRBJ1-4; D ambiguous. CDR3 length equals 16 residues. Germline CDR1 is LGHNA and CDR2 is YSLEER. V lost 8 bases, J lost 8 bases, and 24 bases lay in between. DNA of the CDR3: TGCGCCAGCGGAGCATTCCCTGAGGGCGGAGGGGAAAAACTGTTTTTT. It is translated as CASGAFPEGGGEKLFF.

The chain employs TRBV19 and TRBJ2-7, with TRBD2 matching over 7 bases. V gave up 4 bases and J gave up 6 bases; unmatched junction bases: 9. Germline V gene data show CDR1 as LNHDA and CDR2 as SQIVND (reference sequence). The CDR3 spans 14 residues. CDR3 DNA sequence: TGTGCCAGTAGTAACGGCGGGAGACCTGGCGAGCAGTACTTC. Protein: CASSNGGRPGEQYF.

This chain joins TRBV6-5 and TRBJ2-7, with unresolved D. Trimming cost V 3 bases and J 4 bases, with 13 bases left between them. Germline V gene lookup returns CDR1 MNHEY and CDR2 SVGAGI. The CDR3 is made up of 14 amino acids. This CDR3 reads CASSYLGTYYEQYF. As DNA, the CDR3 is TGTGCCAGCAGTTATCTAGGAACATATTACGAGCAGTACTTC.

In its sample, this clone was seen once. V and J are TRBV6-5 and TRBJ2-7; TRBD2 matches 7 bases. V lost 6 bases and J lost 0; bases outside the gene matches: 8. The CDR3 contains 15 residues. The V gene's germline CDR1 is MNHEY and CDR2 SVGAGI. CDR3 DNA sequence: TGTGCCAGCAGCTGGGTGGCGGGGGACTCCTACGAGCAGTACTTC. It codes for CASSWVAGDSYEQYF.

The gene calls are TRBV19 and TRBJ1-6; no clear D. Germline assignment: CDR1 LNHDA and CDR2 SQIVND (reference sequence). This CDR3 has 15 residues. V was shortened by 7 bases and J by 5 bases, with 15 bases between the two germline ends. CDR3 residues: CASTLVARDNSPLHF. CDR3 bases: TGTGCCAGTACCCTCGTAGCCCGCGATAATTCACCCCTCCACTTT.

CDR3 nucleotide sequence: TGTGCCAGCAGCTCCTGGACAGGGGGGCACGAGCAGTACTTC. Amino acids: CASSSWTGGHEQYF. The chain is built from TRBV7-8 and TRBJ2-7; 10 nucleotides line up with TRBD1. With V trimmed by 4 bases and J by 5 bases, 5 bases remained unmatched. CDR1 and CDR2 from the germline V gene are SGHVS and FQNEAQ. The CDR3 is 14 residues long.

V and J are TRBV7-9 and TRBJ1-2; D may be TRBD1 (5 bases). The V end lost 3 bases, the J end lost 4 bases, and 15 bases lay between the germline ends. CDR3 length: 15 residues. Germline CDR1 reads SEHNR; CDR2 reads FQNEAQ (reference sequence). CDR3 DNA sequence: TGTGCCAGCAGCTTGGGGGGGGGTCCTGGCTATGGCTACACCTTC. Its translation is CASSLGGGPGYGYTF. Using reference TRBV7-9 and TRBJ1-2 for the parts outside the CDR3, the full variable domain is DTGVSQNPRHKITKRGQNVTFRCDPISEHNRLYWYRQTLGQGPEFLTYFQNEAQLEKSRLLSDRFSAERPKGSFSTLEIQRTEQGDSAMYLCASSLGGGPGYGYTFGSGTRLTVV.

V and J are TRBV6-5 and TRBJ1-3; D call uncertain. Trimming removed 0 bases from V and 0 bases from J, with 6 bases in between. Germline assignment: CDR1 MNHEY and CDR2 SVGAGI. The CDR3 is 15 amino acids. CDR3 region: CASSYSGSSGNTIYF. CDR3 nucleotides: TGTGCCAGCAGTTACTCAGGGAGCTCTGGAAACACCATATATTTT.

This chain connects TRBV5-4 to TRBJ1-3; maybe TRBD1 (5 bases). This CDR3 is 15 amino acids long. Trimming took 2 bases from V and 4 from J, leaving 13 bases between them. Germline V gene data show CDR1 as SGHNT and CDR2 as YYREEE (reference sequence). DNA for the CDR3: TGTGCCAGCAGCTTTCAAGGGGCGGGGGGAAACACCATATATTTT. Amino acids: CASSFQGAGGNTIYF.

The chain has TRBV27 and TRBJ2-1, with 8 bases aligning to TRBD1. The germline V gene encodes CDR1 MNHEY and CDR2 SMNVEV (reference sequence). The CDR3 loop spans 18 amino acids. Germline trimming cut 1 base from V and 0 bases from J; bases unmatched to any gene: 8. CDR3 DNA sequence: TGTGCCAGCAGTTTATTGCAGGGGGCCTTCTCCTCCTACAATGAGCAGTTCTTC. Its translation: CASSLLQGAFSSYNEQFF.